These 26 T cell receptor beta chains originate from one sample sequenced in a study of T cell responses to AZD1222 COVID-19 vaccine. TCRdb keeps only in-frame clones here, not all; method: immunoSEQ multiplex PCR. Here the sample spans about 59,000 clones, 89% being singletons. The sequences come from peripheral blood, collected 28 days after the second AZD1222 dose. The receptors come from an adult who received the AZD1222 COVID-19 vaccine.

V gene TRBV19 combines with J gene TRBJ1-1; weak D call: TRBD1 (6 bases). Trimming removed 6 bases at V and 4 bases at J, with 15 bases between. Germline CDR1 is LNHDA and CDR2 is SQIVND (reference sequence). CDR3 length: 14 residues. The DNA for the CDR3 is TGTGCCAGTAGGCCTCGGGGGGCCGGCACTGAAGCTTTCTTT. This sequence encodes CASRPRGAGTEAFF.

V and J are TRBV27 and TRBJ2-1, with D perhaps TRBD2 (6 bases). The CDR3 has 19 amino acids. Germline CDR1 MNHEY, CDR2 SMNVEV (reference sequence). Trimming removed 3 bases from V and 3 bases from J, with 24 bases in between. CDR3 sequence (DNA): TGTGCCAGCAGTTTCCTACCTGGTGCGCGGGAAGGCTTCTACAATGAGCAGTTCTTC. Its protein is CASSFLPGAREGFYNEQFF.

The CDR3 reads CASSFSSNQPQHF. The CDR3 nucleotides are TGTGCCAGCAGTTTTTCTAGCAATCAGCCCCAGCATTTT. V is TRBV28 and J is TRBJ1-5, with D unresolved. Germline-derived CDR1 and CDR2 are MDHEN and SYDVKM. Deletions cut 3 bases from V and 0 bases from J, with 3 bases between. This CDR3 comprises 13 residues.

CDR3 nucleotide sequence: TGTGCCAGCAGCTTGTCTAGCGGGAGGTACCAAGAGACCCAGTACTTC. Its translation: CASSLSSGRYQETQYF. The V call is TRBV5-6, the J call TRBJ2-5, with TRBD2 identical over 11 bases. CDR1 is SGHDT, CDR2 YYEEEE, per germline. The trim removed 1 base at V and 0 bases at J, leaving 2 bases unmatched. The CDR3 spans 16 residues. The full variable domain, rest sourced from reference TRBV5-6 and TRBJ2-5, is DAGVTQSPTHLIKTRGQQVTLRCSPKSGHDTVSWYQQALGQGPQFIFQYYEEEERQRGNFPDRFSGHQFPNYSSELNVNALLLGDSALYLCASSLSSGRYQETQYFGPGTRLLVL.

This chain joins TRBV29-1 and TRBJ1-2; D perhaps matches TRBD1 (5 bases). Germline-derived CDR1 and CDR2 are SQVTM and ANQGSEA. V was trimmed by 4 bases and J by 2 bases, leaving 8 bases between them. This CDR3 has 12 amino acids. The CDR3 region is CSVVEGNYGYTF. In DNA form, the CDR3 reads TGCAGCGTTGTAGAGGGGAACTATGGCTACACCTTC. The full variable domain, its missing parts supplied by reference TRBV29-1 and TRBJ1-2, is SAVISQKPSRDICQRGTSLTIQCQVDSQVTMMFWYRQQPGQSLTLIATANQGSEATYESGFVIDKFPISRPNLTFSTLTVSNMSPEDSSIYLCSVVEGNYGYTFGSGTRLTVV.

This clone was seen a single time. The rearrangement joins TRBV28 to TRBJ1-4; D not resolved. V was cut by 10 bases and J by 14 bases, with 23 bases left in between. CDR3 length equals 13 residues. The germline V gene has CDR1 MDHEN and CDR2 SYDVKM. CDR3 residues: CATRKTVMKGLFF. CDR3 DNA: TGTGCCACCAGAAAAACCGTAATGAAAGGGCTGTTTTTT.

The CDR3 here is CASSLVAGGGEKLFF. The CDR3 DNA reads as TGTGCCAGCAGCTTAGTGGCAGGGGGAGGTGAAAAACTGTTTTTT. The chain uses TRBV7-9 and TRBJ1-4; 7 nucleotides agree with TRBD1. This CDR3 is built from 15 residues. Germline assignment: CDR1 SEHNR and CDR2 FQNEAQ (reference sequence). V gave up 1 base and J gave up 7 bases; unmatched junction bases: 6.

CDR3 in DNA: TGTGCCAGCAGTTTACCAGATACGCAGTATTTT. As protein: CASSLPDTQYF. The chain combines TRBV28 with TRBJ2-3; D gene unclear. The CDR3 sequence is 11 residues long. Germline values: CDR1 MDHEN, CDR2 SYDVKM. The V and J ends lost 2 bases and 4 bases respectively, with 1 base between them.

This sequence joins TRBV20-1 and TRBJ2-7; 9 bases line up with TRBD2. The CDR3 totals 14 residues. With V trimmed by 3 bases and J by 3 bases, 6 bases remained unmatched. In germline, CDR1 is DFQATT, CDR2 SNEGSKA (reference sequence). CDR3 in amino acids: CSASGLAGNYEQYF. The CDR3, as DNA: TGCAGTGCTAGTGGCCTAGCGGGGAACTACGAGCAGTACTTC.

V is TRBV5-4 and J is TRBJ2-1; TRBD1 or TRBD2 may be the D gene (6 bases each). CDR1 is SGHNT, CDR2 YYREEE, per germline (reference sequence). V shed 3 bases and J shed 7 bases, with 11 bases lying between them. The CDR3 spans 13 residues. The CDR3 region has the DNA TGTGCCAGCAGCTCTACAGGGAGGAATGAGCAGTTCTTC. This gives the protein CASSSTGRNEQFF.

The chain recombines TRBV11-1 with TRBJ2-2, with 7 bases identical to TRBD1. Germline assignment: CDR1 SGHAT and CDR2 FQDESV (reference sequence). Losses at the gene ends were 6 bases for V and 0 bases for J; bases not matched to a gene: 4. CDR3 length: 15 amino acids. CDR3 amino acids: CASRRDRSNTGELFF. DNA for the CDR3: TGTGCCAGCAGACGGGACAGATCGAACACCGGGGAGCTGTTTTTT.

The chain joins TRBV28 to TRBJ2-5, with 11 bases fitting TRBD2. CDR1 and CDR2 from the germline V gene are MDHEN and SYDVKM. This CDR3 is 18 amino acids long. V lost 0 bases and J lost 0; bases outside the gene matches: 6. In DNA, the CDR3 is TGTGCCAGCAGTTTATGGACGGCTAGCGGGGGGTACCAAGAGACCCAGTACTTC. Residues: CASSLWTASGGYQETQYF.

V is TRBV30 and J is TRBJ2-2; 13 nucleotides agree with TRBD2. Germline trimming cut 6 bases from V and 7 bases from J; bases unmatched to any gene: 11. The CDR3 contains 16 residues. Germline V gene sequence: CDR1 GTSNPN, CDR2 SVGIG (reference sequence). The CDR3 spells CACHNPGLAGNGELFF. The CDR3, as DNA: TGTGCCTGTCATAACCCGGGACTAGCGGGGAACGGGGAGCTGTTTTTT.

The chain uses TRBV3-1 (or the pseudogene TRBV3-2) and TRBJ1-2; the D gene is possibly TRBD1 (5 bases). Germline V gene data show CDR1 as LGHDT and CDR2 as YNNKEL (reference sequence). The CDR3 extends over 11 amino acids. Trimming cost V 5 bases and J 10 bases, with 11 bases left between them. Written as DNA, the CDR3 is TGTGCCAGCAGCTACGAACAGGTCTACACCTTC. Its translation is CASSYEQVYTF.

This chain links TRBV5-1 with TRBJ2-1; D assignment may be TRBD1 or TRBD2 (5 bases each). Trimming took 4 bases from V and 4 from J, leaving 12 bases between them. Germline CDR1 is SGHRS and CDR2 is YFSETQ. The length of the CDR3 is 14 residues. The CDR3 region has the DNA TGCGCCAGCAGCCCTGGGACGCCTTACAATGAGCAGTTCTTC. This gives the protein CASSPGTPYNEQFF. Variable domain in full (rest from reference TRBV5-1 and TRBJ2-1): KAGVTQTPRYLIKTRGQQVTLSCSPISGHRSVSWYQQTPGQGLQFLFEYFSETQRNKGNFPGRFSGRQFSNSRSEMNVSTLELGDSALYLCASSPGTPYNEQFFGPGTRLTVL.

The chain is built from TRBV28 and TRBJ1-5; 7 nucleotides agree with TRBD1. The junction had 5 bases not matched to a gene; V was cut back by 6 bases and J by 0 bases. The CDR3 runs 15 residues. The V gene's germline CDR1 is MDHEN and CDR2 SYDVKM. DNA for the CDR3: TGTGCCAGCAGACCGGGACAGTATAGCAATCAGCCCCAGCATTTT. This gives the protein CASRPGQYSNQPQHF.

This clone was found a few times. The J gene is TRBJ2-7, the V gene TRBV2; D unclear. This CDR3 has 14 residues. CDR1 and CDR2 from the germline V gene are SNHLY and FYNNEI. Trimming took off 3 bases at V and 4 bases at J, with 13 bases between the two ends. The DNA for the CDR3 is TGTGCCAGCAGTGAGTTTGCCCTTGGGTACGAGCAGTACTTC. This codes for CASSEFALGYEQYF.

This chain connects TRBV2 to TRBJ2-5, with 10 bases identical to TRBD1. The CDR3 has 13 amino acids. Germline-derived CDR1 and CDR2 are SNHLY and FYNNEI. V gave up 7 bases and J gave up 5 bases; unmatched junction bases: 4. The CDR3 spells CASISDRGETQYF. CDR3 nucleotides: TGTGCCAGCATTTCGGACAGGGGGGAGACCCAGTACTTC. Complete variable domain (other parts from reference TRBV2 and TRBJ2-5): EPEVTQTPSHQVTQMGQEVILRCVPISNHLYFYWYRQILGQKVEFLVSFYNNEISEKSEIFDDQFSVERPDGSNFTLKIRSTKLEDSAMYFCASISDRGETQYFGPGTRLLVL.

The rearrangement uses TRBV5-4 and TRBJ1-1; tentatively, D is TRBD1 (5 bases). The length of the CDR3 is 16 residues. Germline V gene sequence: CDR1 SGHNT, CDR2 YYREEE (reference sequence). V lost 6 bases to trimming and J lost 1 base, with 19 bases between them. Here the CDR3 DNA reads TGTGCCAGCAACAAACACGGGGAGGGGAGGAACACTGAAGCTTTCTTT. It translates to CASNKHGEGRNTEAFF. The full variable domain, rest sourced from reference TRBV5-4 and TRBJ1-1, is ETGVTQSPTHLIKTRGQQVTLRCSSQSGHNTVSWYQQALGQGPQFIFQYYREEENGRGNFPPRFSGLQFPNYSSELNVNALELDDSALYLCASNKHGEGRNTEAFFGQGTRLTVV.

This clone was counted a single time. The chain is built from TRBV7-2 and TRBJ1-1; 8 bases fit TRBD1. The CDR3 covers 15 residues. CDR1 is SGHTA, CDR2 FQGNSA, per germline. Trimming took 5 bases from V and 4 from J; bases not matched to a gene: 9. CDR3 sequence (DNA): TGTGCCAGCAGCCTACCAGGGGGCGGGGGCACTGAAGCTTTCTTT. This gives the protein CASSLPGGGGTEAFF.

This clone showed up just once. The V and J genes are TRBV5-1 and TRBJ2-3; 10 positions match TRBD2. Germline V lookup: CDR1 SGHRS, CDR2 YFSETQ. This CDR3 is 16 amino acids long. The V segment lost 4 bases and the J segment 0 bases; nucleotides outside the gene matches: 5. This chain's CDR3 is CASSIRTSGSTDTQYF. CDR3 coding DNA: TGCGCCAGCAGCATCCGGACTAGCGGCAGCACAGATACGCAGTATTTT.

The V and J genes are TRBV29-1 and TRBJ1-1; tentatively, D is TRBD1 (6 bases). The CDR3 sequence is 13 residues long. The ends were cut back, 4 bases at V and 2 bases at J, with 11 bases in the middle. The germline V gene has CDR1 SQVTM and CDR2 ANQGSEA. As DNA, the CDR3 is TGCAGCGTTGGGAAGGGGGTTAACACTGAAGCTTTCTTT. Amino acid sequence: CSVGKGVNTEAFF. The whole variable domain, remainder taken from reference TRBV29-1 and TRBJ1-1, is SAVISQKPSRDICQRGTSLTIQCQVDSQVTMMFWYRQQPGQSLTLIATANQGSEATYESGFVIDKFPISRPNLTFSTLTVSNMSPEDSSIYLCSVGKGVNTEAFFGQGTRLTVV.

The chain uses TRBV15 and TRBJ2-5, with no clear D. From germline, CDR1 is LNHNV and CDR2 YYDKDF (reference sequence). CDR3 length: 13 residues. The ends were cut back, 4 bases at V and 7 bases at J, with 13 bases in the middle. The CDR3 protein is CATSTPNVGTQYF. For the CDR3, the DNA is TGTGCCACCAGCACACCGAACGTTGGGACCCAGTACTTC. The full variable domain, completed using reference TRBV15 and TRBJ2-5, is DAMVIQNPRYQVTQFGKPVTLSCSQTLNHNVMYWYQQKSSQAPKLLFHYYDKDFNNEADTPDNFQSRRPNTSFCFLDIRSPGLGDTAMYLCATSTPNVGTQYFGPGTRLLVL.

The V and J genes are TRBV2 and TRBJ1-4; D might be TRBD1 (6 bases). Germline V gives CDR1 SNHLY, CDR2 FYNNEI. This CDR3 comprises 15 residues. Deletions cut 7 bases from V and 7 bases from J, with 19 bases between. The CDR3 spells CASNIRGATSEKLFF. The DNA of the CDR3 is TGTGCCAGCAACATCAGGGGCGCCACGAGTGAAAAACTGTTTTTT.

This chain joins TRBV25-1 and TRBJ2-7; D might be TRBD1 (8 bases). The ends were cut back, 5 bases at V and 6 bases at J, with 17 bases in the middle. This CDR3 is built from 14 residues. In germline, CDR1 is MGHDK, CDR2 SYGVNS. CDR3 in DNA: TGTGCCAGCAGTTCAACAGGGGGGGGATCCGAGCAGTACTTC. Translation: CASSSTGGGSEQYF.

The chain uses TRBV29-1 and TRBJ2-3; 9 bases map to TRBD1. The CDR3 contains 13 residues. CDR1 is SQVTM, CDR2 ANQGSEA, per germline. With V trimmed by 6 bases and J by 6 bases, 7 bases remained unmatched. Here the CDR3 DNA reads TGCAGCGTACACGGGACAGGGTCTGATACGCAGTATTTT. Amino acids: CSVHGTGSDTQYF.